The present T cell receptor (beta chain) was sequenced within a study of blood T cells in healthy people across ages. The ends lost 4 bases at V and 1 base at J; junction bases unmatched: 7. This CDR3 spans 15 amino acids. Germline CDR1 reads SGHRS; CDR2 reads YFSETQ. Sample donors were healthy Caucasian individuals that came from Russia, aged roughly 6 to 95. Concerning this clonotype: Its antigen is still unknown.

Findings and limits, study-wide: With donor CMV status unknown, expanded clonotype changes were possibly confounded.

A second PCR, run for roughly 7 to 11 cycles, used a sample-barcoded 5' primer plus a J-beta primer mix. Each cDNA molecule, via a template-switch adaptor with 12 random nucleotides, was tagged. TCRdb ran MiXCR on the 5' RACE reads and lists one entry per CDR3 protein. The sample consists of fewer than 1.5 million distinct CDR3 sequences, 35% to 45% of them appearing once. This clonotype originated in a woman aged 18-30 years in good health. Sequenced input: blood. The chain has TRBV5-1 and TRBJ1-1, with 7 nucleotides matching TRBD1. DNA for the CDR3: TGCGCCAGCAGCCAGGGGGACAGAGGGAACACTGAAGCTTTCTTT. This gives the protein CASSQGDRGNTEAFF.